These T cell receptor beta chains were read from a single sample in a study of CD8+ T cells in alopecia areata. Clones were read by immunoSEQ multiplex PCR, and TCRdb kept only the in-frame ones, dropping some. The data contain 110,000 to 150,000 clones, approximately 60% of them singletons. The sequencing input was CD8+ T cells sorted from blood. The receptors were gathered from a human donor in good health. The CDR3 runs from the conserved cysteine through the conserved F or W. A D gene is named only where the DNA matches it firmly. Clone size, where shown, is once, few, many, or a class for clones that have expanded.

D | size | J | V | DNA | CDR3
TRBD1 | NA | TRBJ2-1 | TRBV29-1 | TGCAGCGTTGAAGGTCGTGGGACAGACTTTCGGATTCGGAATGAGCAGTTCTTC | CSVEGRGTDFRIRNEQFF
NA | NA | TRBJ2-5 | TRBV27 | TGTGCCAGCAGTTTAGGGTCGGGAAACGCGCTCCAAGAGACCCAGTACTTC | CASSLGSGNALQETQYF
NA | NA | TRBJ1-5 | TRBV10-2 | TGCGCCAGCAGTGAGGGCCGAAATCAGCCCCAGCATTTT | CASSEGRNQPQHF
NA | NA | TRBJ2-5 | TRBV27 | TGTGCCAGCAGTTCAAACCGGGACCAGACGTACTTC | CASSSNRDQTYF
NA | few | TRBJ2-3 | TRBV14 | TGTGCCAGCAGCCAAGAGGGGCCCGGGACAGATACGCAGTATTTT | CASSQEGPGTDTQYF
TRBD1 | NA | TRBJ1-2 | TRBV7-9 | TGTGCCAGCAGCCTCCCGGGACAGGGAACTAACTATGGCTACACCTTC | CASSLPGQGTNYGYTF
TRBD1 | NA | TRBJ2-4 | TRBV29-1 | TGCAGCGCCGGGACAGAGAACAAAAACATTCAGTACTTC | CSAGTENKNIQYF
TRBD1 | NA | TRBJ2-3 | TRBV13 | TGTGCCAGCAGCGACAGGGTAAAGGATACGCAGTATTTT | CASSDRVKDTQYF
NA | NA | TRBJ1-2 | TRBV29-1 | TGCAGCGTCCTCGGACTAGACACTTATGGCTACACCTTC | CSVLGLDTYGYTF
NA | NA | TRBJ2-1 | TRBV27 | TGTGCCAGCTGGCGGTACAATGAGCAGTTCTTC | CASWRYNEQFF
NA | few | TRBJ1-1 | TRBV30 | TGTGCCTGGAGTACTGGAATTAACACTGAAGCTTTCTTT | CAWSTGINTEAFF
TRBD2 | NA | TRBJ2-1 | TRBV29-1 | TGCAGCGTTGAGTCTAGCGGGAGGCTAAATGAGCAGTTCTTC | CSVESSGRLNEQFF
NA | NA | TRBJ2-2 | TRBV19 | TGTGCCAGTAGTCCATGGACAGGGGGTAGCGGGAGAAACCGCGAAAGGACCGGGGAGCTGTTTTTT | CASSPWTGGSGRNRERTGELFF
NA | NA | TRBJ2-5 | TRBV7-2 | TGTGCCAGCGGGTCCGAGGGGTACCAAGAGACCCAGTACTTC | CASGSEGYQETQYF
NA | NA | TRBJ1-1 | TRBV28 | TGTGCCAGCAGTTTTCCGAACACTGAAGCTTTCTTT | CASSFPNTEAFF
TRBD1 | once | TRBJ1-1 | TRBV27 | TGTGCCAGCAGCCCGGGAGGGACAGGGGAAGCTTTCTTT | CASSPGGTGEAFF
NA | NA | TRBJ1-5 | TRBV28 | TGTGCCAGCAGTTCGGCGGATTGGGCGAGGAGCAATCAGCCCCAGCATTTT | CASSSADWARSNQPQHF
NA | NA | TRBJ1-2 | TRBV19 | TGTGCCAGTAGTATCGATCGAAGCGGCTACACCTTC | CASSIDRSGYTF
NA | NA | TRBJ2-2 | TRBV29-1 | TGCAGCGTTGAAGAGGCCGGGGAGCTGTTTTTT | CSVEEAGELFF
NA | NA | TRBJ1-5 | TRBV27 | TGTGCCAGCAGTCTCTACACCCATCAGCCCCAGCATTTT | CASSLYTHQPQHF
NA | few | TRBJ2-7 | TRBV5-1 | TGCGCCAGCAGCCTACCCGGCGGACTCTCCTACGAGCAGTACTTC | CASSLPGGLSYEQYF
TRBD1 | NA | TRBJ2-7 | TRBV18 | TGTGCCAGCTCACCGGGACAGGGGATTCGGGGTTACGAGCAGTACTTC | CASSPGQGIRGYEQYF
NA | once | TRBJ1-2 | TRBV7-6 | TGTGCCAGCAGCTTACCTCCCTTCGGGACCTTC | CASSLPPFGTF
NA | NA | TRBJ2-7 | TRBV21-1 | TGTGCCAGCAGCAAAGGAATGACCTACGAGCAGTACTTC | CASSKGMTYEQYF
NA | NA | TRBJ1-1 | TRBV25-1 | TGTGCCAGCAGTGTTAGTATTCTCACTGAAGCTTTCTTT | CASSVSILTEAFF
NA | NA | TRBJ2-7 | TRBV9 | TGTGCCAGCAGCCCATCCGGGACTGCTAGCGAGCAGTACTTC | CASSPSGTASEQYF
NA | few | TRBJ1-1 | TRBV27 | TGTGCCAGCCTAGCCTCCGGGGGGAACACTGAAGCTTTCTTT | CASLASGGNTEAFF
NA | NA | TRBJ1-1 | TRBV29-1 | TGCAGCGCGTGGTTGACTGAAGCTTTCTTT | CSAWLTEAFF
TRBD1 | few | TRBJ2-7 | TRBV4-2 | TGTGCCAGCAGCCAAGAAGGGGGCGGATTCTACGAGCAGTACTTC | CASSQEGGGFYEQYF
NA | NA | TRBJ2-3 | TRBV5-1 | TGCGCCAGCAGCTTGGTGGAGGGACCGGTAACAGATACGCAGTATTTT | CASSLVEGPVTDTQYF
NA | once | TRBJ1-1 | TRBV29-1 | TGCAGCGTGGAGGGTAGGGCATTTGAAGCTTTCTTT | CSVEGRAFEAFF
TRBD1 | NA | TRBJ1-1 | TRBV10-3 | TGTGCCATCAATAACAGGGGTACTGAAGCTTTCTTT | CAINNRGTEAFF
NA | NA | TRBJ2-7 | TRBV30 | TGTGCCTGGATGGACACCGACACCTACGAGCAGTACTTC | CAWMDTDTYEQYF
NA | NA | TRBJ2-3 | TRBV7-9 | TGTGCCAGCACCCAGGGAACAGATACGCAGTATTTT | CASTQGTDTQYF
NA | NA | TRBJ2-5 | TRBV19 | TGTGCCAGTAGTGGGGAAGAGACCCAGTACTTC | CASSGEETQYF
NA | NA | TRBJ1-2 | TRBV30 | TGTGCCTGGAGTGGAGCCACCCGGTGGGGTGACTATGGCTACACCTTC | CAWSGATRWGDYGYTF
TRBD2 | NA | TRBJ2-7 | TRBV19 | TGTGCCAGTAGTTTCGGCGCGGGAGGGCCTCCCGAGCAGTACTTC | CASSFGAGGPPEQYF